There are a few counts of the clone carrying this T cell receptor beta chain. A much more abundant neighbour one base away suggests this may be a read error. The sample originates from a study of neurological immune-mediated disorders. In germline, CDR1 is DFQATT, CDR2 SNEGSKA (reference sequence). The CDR3 is 14 amino acids. Each CDR3 protein gets one entry after TCRdb re-called the 5' RACE reads with MiXCR. The sample has about 70,000 distinct CDR3 sequences, around 3% seen once; the top ten hold more than 4.5%. J is TRBJ2-1 and V is TRBV20-1, with 11 bases matching TRBD2. The origin of this receptor is a woman aged 45-65 years with multiple sclerosis. The sequencing input was PBMCs. As DNA, the CDR3 is TGCAGTGCATCCGGGACTAGCGGATACAATGCGCAGTTCTTC. The encoded protein is CSASGTSGYNAQFF.